This TCR beta chain was identified in a study of shared clonotypes between healthy human individuals (dated by TCRdb to between 2020 and 2021). In terms of the full investigation: The cohort included a few men and a couple of women between 18 and 49 years of age. For each donor, CD4 naive and CD4 memory were each given three plates, CD8 naive was given two plates, and CD8 memory was given one plate. The study deeply sequenced blood TCR repertoires of several healthy adults to estimate repertoire size and the extent of clonotype sharing between individuals. Different laboratories and diverse techniques were used to prepare libraries and sequence TCR repertoires, to increase sequencing depth and limit assay-specific biases. Each donor's leukapheresis produced roughly between roughly 0.9 and 8.9 billion PBMCs. What the authors observed across the whole study: Estimated clonotype richness was generally larger for naive than for memory subsets. Even with the large sequencing depth, rarefaction of the sorted-subset datasets indicated that sequencing was incomplete. Pairwise subsampling indicated that sequencing depth was expected to affect the degree of clonotype sharing among donors. The small number of donors limited the genetic and exposure-history diversity represented. Sampling was restricted to blood, and TCR repertoires in tissue are likely to differ from TCR repertoires in blood. Clonotypes shared by all four sorted-subset donors showed higher generation probabilities than non-shared clonotypes. Across several donors, approximately 5% of naive CD4, approximately 3.6% of naive CD8, roughly 2.3% of memory CD4, and about 0.44% of memory CD8 clonotypes were shared.

Comments on this clone: The antigen it recognizes is unknown. No base quality values were provided; no much bigger clone lies one nucleotide off.

The CDR1 and CDR2 encoded by the germline V gene (reference sequence) are MNHEY and SMNVEV. Unmatched junction bases come to 3, with V trimmed by 7 bases and J by 2 bases. The CDR3 holds 13 amino acids from the cysteine to the phenylalanine. Just CDR3 DNA is preserved here, 39 bases in frame from base 1. CD8 naive samples were CD45RO-negative cells positively selected for CCR7, giving a CD45RA+CCR7+ population that excluded TemRA cells. Healthy HIV-negative adults with no recently reported acute infections or vaccinations were included as donors. Only Caucasian adults living in Nashville, Tennessee, USA were represented among the donors. After blood collection by leukapheresis, PBMCs were isolated using Ficoll-Histopaque density gradient centrifugation and then cryopreserved in the vapor phase of liquid nitrogen. Analytical flow cytometry was used to check the purity and quantity of each magnetically sorted T cell population. Genomic DNA was isolated from each sorted fraction and quantified by UV absorbance on a Nanodrop 2000c.

TCR CDR3 regions were amplified from genomic DNA by multiplex PCR using the deep immunoSEQ assay. Genomic DNA extracted from each cell subset was distributed evenly over all wells of several immunoSEQ 96-well plates, and each plate served as one replicate. For sorted subsets, each replicate PCR was loaded with 200 ng genomic DNA, equivalent to 30,000 or so T cell genomes. Purified libraries were measured with a Qubit 3.0 fluorometer, size-checked on a Bioanalyzer 2100, and measured again with the KAPA Library Quantification kit. Each immunoSEQ 96-well plate was sequenced on its own single-read 150-cycle Illumina NextSeq 550 flow cell. The authors processed their data as follows. Because the immunoSEQ output held only junctional sequences and lacked quality scores, the filtering could not match the filtering applied to full-length reads. To assign V/J genes and CDR3, sequences were annotated against IMGT germline references using PyIR, a Python wrapper for IgBLAST v1.9. Reads with weak V/J assignments (E-value above 1e-6), missing CDR3, stop codons, out-of-frame junctions, or ambiguous translated residues were removed. V3J clonotypes were defined as sequences sharing an identical inferred V gene, J gene, and CDR3 amino acid sequence. Percentage overlap between repertoires was calculated by dividing the number of shared unique clonotypes by the size of the smaller repertoire. Richness of each repertoire was evaluated using RTK rarefaction, the Chao1 estimator, and Recon v2.1 estimates of unobserved clonotypes. Generation probabilities were computed with OLGA for all TCRbeta clonotypes obtained by the gDNA method from four donors. TCRdb limited this immuneACCESS table to in-frame rearrangements with V and J called. A share of clones is missing; checked studies link under half to unresolved V genes, and the rest is unexplained. V, J and clone size were drawn from that table, and D and trimming were deduced from the DNA. The sample table contains roughly 2 million clones; only one count was recorded for approximately 94% of them. Clones ranked in the top ten supply 0.85% to 1.3% of the sample.

This clonotype originated in a man aged 18 to 35 in good health. The sequence links TRBV27 to TRBJ2-7; TRBD2 lines up with 9 middle nucleotides. Sequenced input: naive CD8+ T cells sorted from blood. The cell subset or site label here, explained by the study, means: CD45RA+CCR7+. This receptor has the CDR3 CASKTSGTYEQYF. The DNA is TGTGCCAGCAAGACTAGCGGTACCTACGAGCAGTACTTC.